This note documents a single T cell receptor (beta chain) sequence. The antigen is not known. The junction differs from germline at one of its ends, possibly a read error. It was with 60 Vbeta and 13 Jbeta primers that the PCR ran. Sequenced by immunoSEQ multiplex PCR; TCRdb stores in-frame clones only, minus some. This sample carries some 130,000 clones, roughly three quarters of them seen once, and the ten largest clones take roughly 2%. The data stem from a study of cytomegalovirus exposure and HLA in healthy donors. Study-wide results and caveats: As a later analysis revealed, the rate of TCR association differed by HLA locus, with DRB1 most and HLA-C fewest. An assumption of roughly uniform sequencing depth across donors underlay the presence/absence analyses.

Germline V lookup: CDR1 SGHTA, CDR2 FQGNSA. The CDR3 sequence is 13 residues long. The V gene is TRBV7-2, the J gene TRBJ1-1; 9 nucleotides agree with TRBD1. The source is a young man in good health and CMV-seronegative. The sample consisted of PBMCs. Here the CDR3 reads CASSKGGTGYASF. CDR3 sequence (DNA): TGTGCCAGCAGCAAAGGAGGGACAGGGTACGCTTCCTTT.